These 32 T cell receptor beta chains originate from one sample sequenced in a study of T-cell reconstitution after alpha-beta-depleted transplantation in children. The library targeted TCRbeta and was prepared with unique molecular identifiers. One entry per CDR3 protein results from TCRdb running MiXCR on the PCR reads. The table lists about 980,000 distinct CDR3 sequences, 25% to 35% of them singletons. This specimen consisted of PBMCs, mostly from graft donor cells, obtained 360 days after TCRalphabeta/CD19-depleted stem cell transplant. The origin of the receptors is a boy younger than two who had a stem cell transplant for SCID, so the T cells may come from the graft donor.

This clonotype has a handful of counts. The chain carries TRBV2 and TRBJ2-3; tentatively, D is TRBD1 or TRBD2 (6 bases each). The germline V and J ends were trimmed by 10 bases and 4 bases, with 9 bases remaining between them. In germline, CDR1 is SNHLY, CDR2 FYNNEI. The CDR3 totals 11 residues. CDR3 coding DNA: TGTGCCAACGGGGGCTCAGATACGCAGTATTTT. It is translated as CANGGSDTQYF.

J is TRBJ1-5 and V is TRBV7-2; D uncertain. Trimming took 3 bases from V and 1 from J, leaving 10 bases between them. Germline CDR1 is SGHTA and CDR2 is FQGNSA. This CDR3 spans 15 amino acids. The CDR3, as DNA: TGTGCCAGCAGCTTGTTAGGGCACAGCAATCAGCCCCAGCATTTT. Translation: CASSLLGHSNQPQHF.

Ten or more counts support this clonotype. The chain combines TRBV29-1 with TRBJ2-1; the D gene is possibly TRBD1 (6 bases). The CDR3 extends over 15 amino acids. The germline gives CDR1 SQVTM, CDR2 ANQGSEA. Trimming removed 5 bases from V and 0 bases from J, with 14 bases in between. The CDR3 DNA reads TGCAGCGTTACGAACAGGGAGAGCTCCTACAATGAGCAGTTCTTC. Encoded protein: CSVTNRESSYNEQFF.

The chain recombines TRBV6-1 with TRBJ1-5, with TRBD1 matching over 7 bases. Germline CDR1 reads MNHNS; CDR2 reads SASEGT. The CDR3 length is 15 residues. The junction had 11 bases not matched to a gene; V was cut back by 8 bases and J by 4 bases. The CDR3 region has the DNA TGTGCCAGCCATAGGGAGGGACAGCCGAATCAGCCCCAGCATTTT. Translating it yields CASHREGQPNQPQHF.

This clonotype has just a few counts. This chain links TRBV7-2 with TRBJ2-5, with 12 bases aligning to TRBD2. The V gene end was trimmed by 2 bases and the J gene end by 5 bases; junction bases not matched to a gene: 3. The CDR3 length is 15 residues. The V gene's germline CDR1 is SGHTA and CDR2 FQGNSA. The CDR3 is CASSLRLAGAETQYF. The CDR3 DNA sequence: TGTGCCAGCAGCTTAAGACTAGCGGGGGCGGAGACCCAGTACTTC.

The CDR3 bases are TGCAGCGCTGGGGACAGGGGGCAATTTTATGAAAAACTGTTTTTT. The encoded protein is CSAGDRGQFYEKLFF. The chain employs TRBV29-1 and TRBJ1-4, with 12 nucleotides matching TRBD1. This CDR3 region has 15 residues. The germline CDR1 and CDR2 sequences are SQVTM and ANQGSEA. The V gene end was trimmed by 7 bases and the J gene end by 6 bases; junction bases not matched to a gene: 9. Variable domain in full (rest from reference TRBV29-1 and TRBJ1-4): SAVISQKPSRDICQRGTSLTIQCQVDSQVTMMFWYRQQPGQSLTLIATANQGSEATYESGFVIDKFPISRPNLTFSTLTVSNMSPEDSSIYLCSAGDRGQFYEKLFFGSGTQLSVL.

This sequence joins TRBV2 and TRBJ1-1, with D unclear. The CDR3 runs to 13 residues. Trimming took off 7 bases at V and 1 base at J, with 10 bases between the two ends. Germline loops: CDR1 SNHLY, CDR2 FYNNEI. Here the CDR3 DNA reads TGTGCCAGCAAGTGGCGGACGAACACTGAAGCTTTCTTT. Protein product: CASKWRTNTEAFF.

The genes are TRBV20-1 and TRBJ2-7; 8 nucleotides agree with TRBD1. The CDR3 is 15 residues long. From germline, CDR1 is DFQATT and CDR2 SNEGSKA (reference sequence). V was pared by 0 bases and J by 4 bases, with 8 bases of the junction left unmatched. CDR3 sequence: CSAREGAGGNYEQYF. DNA of the CDR3: TGCAGTGCTAGAGAGGGGGCAGGGGGCAATTACGAGCAGTACTTC.

This chain joins TRBV15 and TRBJ2-5; D unresolved. V was pared by 1 base and J by 3 bases, with 15 bases between. The CDR3 spans 16 residues. Germline lookup yields CDR1 LNHNV and CDR2 YYDKDF (reference sequence). The CDR3 is CATSRVGRGYKETQYF. In nucleotides, the CDR3 is TGTGCCACCAGCAGAGTGGGCCGAGGCTATAAAGAGACCCAGTACTTC.

This clonotype was observed a handful of times. The rearrangement joins TRBV12-3 or TRBV12-4 to TRBJ2-5, with 8 bases lining up with TRBD1. The ends lost 8 bases at V and 6 bases at J; junction bases unmatched: 5. The CDR3 length is 12 residues. CDR3 loop: CASANRGKTQYF. The CDR3 DNA sequence: TGTGCCAGCGCAAACAGGGGGAAGACCCAGTACTTC.

V and J are TRBV5-1 and TRBJ1-1, with D unresolved. The CDR3 length is 14 residues. Germline CDR1 and CDR2: SGHRS and YFSETQ. Trimming stripped 0 bases from V and 4 bases from J, with 10 bases between. CDR3 bases: TGCGCCAGCAGCTTGGGTCTAGGCATCACTGAAGCTTTCTTT. Its translation is CASSLGLGITEAFF.

The V and J genes are TRBV15 and TRBJ2-4; 9 bases are shared with TRBD1. Germline values: CDR1 LNHNV, CDR2 YYDKDF (reference sequence). CDR3 length equals 17 residues. Trimming at V came to 1 base and at J to 0 bases, leaving 4 bases not matched to a gene. The CDR3 region has the DNA TGTGCCACCAGCAGAGGGACAGGGGATCTAGCCAAAAACATTCAGTACTTC. The encoded protein is CATSRGTGDLAKNIQYF.

This clonotype has only a few counts. The gene calls are TRBV28 and TRBJ2-1; the match to TRBD1 covers 7 bases. The trim removed 3 bases at V and 6 bases at J, leaving 5 bases unmatched. CDR3 size: 14 residues. Germline CDR1 and CDR2: MDHEN and SYDVKM. CDR3 amino acids: CASSLGTVTNEQFF. The CDR3 DNA reads as TGTGCCAGCAGTTTGGGGACAGTAACCAATGAGCAGTTCTTC.

The rearrangement uses TRBV20-1 and TRBJ2-3; D not resolved. Germline-derived CDR1 and CDR2 are DFQATT and SNEGSKA (reference sequence). The CDR3 contains 12 residues. Trimming took off 3 bases at V and 9 bases at J, with 13 bases between the two ends. The CDR3 DNA reads TGCAGTGCTAGTCCCCGGGTTCAGACGCAGTATTTT. Its protein is CSASPRVQTQYF.

This clonotype was observed many times. The chain has TRBV14 and TRBJ2-1; 9 nucleotides agree with TRBD1. The CDR3 totals 15 residues. With V trimmed by 4 bases and J by 6 bases, 7 bases remained unmatched. The germline V gene has CDR1 SGHDN and CDR2 FVKESK. CDR3 loop: CASSPDRGRSNEQFF. Written as DNA, the CDR3 is TGTGCCAGCAGCCCGGACAGGGGTAGAAGCAATGAGCAGTTCTTC.

This clonotype occurred a few times. V is TRBV20-1 and J is TRBJ2-7; TRBD1 agrees at 8 bases. V lost 6 bases, J lost 5 bases, and 12 bases stayed unmatched. This CDR3 has 14 amino acids. Germline loops: CDR1 DFQATT, CDR2 SNEGSKA (reference sequence). The CDR3 sequence is CSALGQAARDEQYF. The CDR3 nucleotides are TGCAGTGCCCTGGGACAGGCGGCTCGGGACGAGCAGTACTTC.

The rearrangement joins TRBV7-2 to TRBJ2-3; 8 positions agree with TRBD2. This CDR3 region has 16 residues. The V and J ends lost 6 bases and 5 bases, in that order; junction bases with no gene match: 13. Germline CDR1 is SGHTA and CDR2 is FQGNSA. The CDR3 bases are TGTGCCAGCAGTTACCAGACGGGGGGGCCCAGAGATACGCAGTATTTT. Its protein product is CASSYQTGGPRDTQYF. The variable domain in full, with the rest retrieved from reference TRBV7-2 and TRBJ2-3, is GAGVSQSPSNKVTEKGKDVELRCDPISGHTALYWYRQSLGQGLEFLIYFQGNSAPDKSGLPSDRFSAERTGGSVSTLTIQRTQQEDSAVYLCASSYQTGGPRDTQYFGPGTRLTVL.

This clonotype was seen more than once but under ten times. The rearrangement uses TRBV7-2 and TRBJ1-1, with unresolved D. With 1 base removed from V and 3 bases from J, the gap between germline ends came to 9 bases. The CDR3 contains 14 residues. Germline V gene lookup returns CDR1 SGHTA and CDR2 FQGNSA. CDR3 nucleotides: TGTGCCAGCAGCTTAGGGGGTTTCGACACTGAAGCTTTCTTT. The encoded protein is CASSLGGFDTEAFF.

This clonotype was counted between two and nine times. The chain combines TRBV5-1 with TRBJ2-7; D may match TRBD1 or TRBD2 (5 bases each). Trimming took 0 bases from V and 2 from J, leaving 15 bases between them. The V gene's germline CDR1 is SGHRS and CDR2 YFSETQ. The CDR3 has 16 residues. CDR3 protein: CASSLEWGPGTYEQYF. The DNA of the CDR3 is TGCGCCAGCAGCTTGGAGTGGGGACCCGGGACCTACGAGCAGTACTTC.

The chain recombines TRBV5-1 with TRBJ2-7; weak D call: TRBD2 (6 bases). This CDR3 has 15 residues. Trimming removed 4 bases from V and 4 bases from J, with 18 bases in between. Per the germline V gene, CDR1 is SGHRS and CDR2 is YFSETQ. CDR3 residues: CASSPGLPFGYEQYF. The CDR3 coding sequence is TGCGCCAGCAGCCCAGGACTACCCTTTGGATACGAGCAGTACTTC.

The chain recombines TRBV20-1 with TRBJ2-5; 12 nucleotides align to TRBD2. The CDR3 length is 17 residues. V gave up 2 bases and J gave up 2 bases; unmatched junction bases: 9. Germline CDR1 reads DFQATT; CDR2 reads SNEGSKA (reference sequence). CDR3 DNA sequence: TGCAGTGCTAGAAGGGCTAGCGGGGGGGCGGGGCAAGAGACCCAGTACTTC. Translation gives CSARRASGGAGQETQYF.

The V gene is TRBV4-1, the J gene TRBJ2-5, with TRBD2 identical over 8 bases. Germline V gives CDR1 MGHRA, CDR2 YSYEKL. The trim removed 0 bases at V and 5 bases at J, leaving 8 bases unmatched. This CDR3 is built from 16 residues. CDR3 DNA sequence: TGCGCCAGCAGCCAAGAGAACGGGGGGGCTGAGGAGACCCAGTACTTC. Translating it yields CASSQENGGAEETQYF.

This clonotype came up a few times. The V call is TRBV6-5, the J call TRBJ2-1; the D gene is possibly TRBD1 (6 bases). Trimming took 10 bases from V and 4 from J, leaving 20 bases between them. CDR1 is MNHEY and CDR2 is SVGAGI in the germline V gene. This CDR3 contains 15 residues. DNA of the CDR3: TGTGCCACAAAGGGACATCCCCTCCCATACAATGAGCAGTTCTTC. It specifies CATKGHPLPYNEQFF.

The chain carries TRBV20-1 and TRBJ2-7; tentative D call: TRBD1 (7 bases). The CDR3 runs 14 residues. Deletions cut 7 bases from V and 0 bases from J, with 16 bases between. Germline loops: CDR1 DFQATT, CDR2 SNEGSKA (reference sequence). The CDR3 bases are TGCAGTGGCCAGGGGGAGGTGGACTCCTACGAGCAGTACTTC. This encodes CSGQGEVDSYEQYF.

CDR3 in amino acids: CASSQDISGVLNTGELFF. The CDR3 region has the DNA TGCGCCAGCAGCCAAGACATTTCAGGGGTCCTGAACACCGGGGAGCTGTTTTTT. The chain recombines TRBV4-3 with TRBJ2-2, with D tentatively TRBD1 (6 bases). V gave up 0 bases and J gave up 1 base, with 15 bases separating them. CDR1 is LGHNA and CDR2 is YSLEER in the germline V gene. This CDR3 contains 18 residues.

This clonotype was seen just once. DNA of the CDR3: TGTGCCAGCAGCCCTGCAGGGGGGCTCATCACAGATACGCAGTATTTT. Its protein product is CASSPAGGLITDTQYF. The gene calls are TRBV11-2 and TRBJ2-3; tentatively, D is TRBD1 (7 bases). With 5 bases removed from V and 2 bases from J, the gap between germline ends came to 17 bases. Germline CDR1 and CDR2: SGHAT and FQNNGV. This CDR3 comprises 16 residues.

The V gene is TRBV4-2, the J gene TRBJ2-3; the match to TRBD1 covers 7 bases. V was clipped by 3 bases and J by 1 base; unmatched bases: 7. CDR1 and CDR2 (germline): LGHNA, YNFKEQ. This CDR3 comprises 16 residues. The CDR3 region has the DNA TGTGCCAGCAGCCAGAAAAGGGGGCTCCGCACAGATACGCAGTATTTT. This encodes CASSQKRGLRTDTQYF.

J is TRBJ1-2 and V is TRBV4-1, with 9 bases fitting TRBD1. Germline V gives CDR1 MGHRA, CDR2 YSYEKL. This CDR3 is 17 amino acids long. V trimming: 0 bases; J trimming: 4 bases; junction bases outside the gene matches: 9. CDR3 DNA: TGCGCCAGCAGCCAAGATCCGGGACAGGGAGGCGTCTATGGCTACACCTTC. Its protein is CASSQDPGQGGVYGYTF.

The chain combines TRBV4-3 with TRBJ2-2; 8 bases agree with TRBD2. Germline values: CDR1 LGHNA, CDR2 YSLEER. CDR3 length: 17 residues. The V segment lost 0 bases and the J segment 4 bases; nucleotides outside the gene matches: 7. CDR3 amino acids: CASSQDSGGGRTGELFF. The CDR3 coding sequence is TGCGCCAGCAGCCAAGACTCCGGCGGGGGGCGCACCGGGGAGCTGTTTTTT.

This sequence joins TRBV7-9 and TRBJ1-1; 9 nucleotides match TRBD1. This CDR3 spans 13 amino acids. Germline V gives CDR1 SEHNR, CDR2 FQNEAQ (reference sequence). After removal of 5 bases from V and 11 bases from J, the junction contained 9 bases not matched to a gene. The CDR3 loop is CASSPEGTGKAFF. DNA for the CDR3: TGTGCCAGCAGCCCAGAGGGGACAGGGAAGGCTTTCTTT.

V gene TRBV28 combines with J gene TRBJ2-7; the D gene is possibly TRBD2 (7 bases). The CDR3 runs to 15 residues. Germline loops: CDR1 MDHEN, CDR2 SYDVKM. V was clipped by 5 bases and J by 4 bases, with 18 bases between them. The CDR3 sequence is CASSAGALPVYEQYF. Here the CDR3 DNA reads TGTGCCAGCAGTGCGGGGGCCTTACCAGTTTACGAGCAGTACTTC.

The chain is built from TRBV5-1 and TRBJ2-5; TRBD2 is a possible D gene (5 bases). CDR1 and CDR2 (germline): SGHRS, YFSETQ. This CDR3 comprises 13 residues. Between the trimmed V and J ends, which lost 4 bases and 5 bases, there was a span of 12 bases. The CDR3 protein is CASSHRLAETQYF. CDR3 coding DNA: TGCGCCAGCAGCCACCGTTTAGCGGAGACCCAGTACTTC.